The source of this T cell receptor (beta chain) is a study of CD8 T cells in ankylosing spondylitis listed by TCRdb under 2017. Describing the broader study: T cell receptor beta repertoires were profiled in healthy donors and ankylosing spondylitis patients so that disease-linked TCR variants could be found. Peripheral blood was sampled, and synovial fluid was additionally collected from ankylosing spondylitis patients. In total, the full study cohort was made up of approximately 99 healthy donors and more than 20 ankylosing spondylitis patients. The paper's findings and limits, for the study overall: Blood from ankylosing spondylitis patients appeared to be characterized by a TCR beta motif composed of about eight highly homologous amino acid variants. In peripheral blood, the disease-linked clones were found at relatively low frequencies and had a CD8+ phenotype. Some motif variants had previously been reported in the synovial fluid and blood of reactive arthritis patients, which suggests shared mechanisms of disease initiation. The disease-linked clones were reported to be significantly enriched in matched synovial fluid samples from ankylosing spondylitis patients.

In this sample, this clonotype turned up many times. What this receptor recognizes is not known. Qualities for individual bases were not recorded, and no much larger clone is one base off. For sequencing, an Illumina HiSeq 2500 was employed. Quantitative 5'-RACE with molecular barcodes was used to prepare TCR beta libraries. Per the original workflow: A new computational method, built on a probabilistic model of VDJ rearrangement, was used to identify disease-linked TCR variants. TCRdb passed the public sequencing reads through fastp at Q25 and MiXCR, retaining productive beta sequences. Each record represents a unique CDR3 protein, reported with the most common genes and DNA among its rows. The V and J calls here are based on TCRdb, not the publication. The sample table records 670,000 or so distinct CDR3 sequences; 15% to 20% of these occur just once. Around 19% of the sample is taken by the ten largest.

Sample: blood, either unsorted or a sorted T cell fraction (not recorded which). This clonotype originated in a male donor with ankylosing spondylitis.

The nucleotide sequence reads as follows: TGTGCCAGCAGCTTATTTGGGGACCCCAGGGGCACTGAAGCTTTCTTT. Its protein product is CASSLFGDPRGTEAFF. The chain is made from TRBV11-2 and TRBJ1-1, and the D gene may be TRBD1, 6 bases matching. Reading from cysteine to phenylalanine, the CDR3 counts 16 amino acids. CDR3 DNA is the only sequence kept; it has 48 bases, read in frame from the first base. Trimming takes 2 bases from V and 4 bases from J, and the germline ends sit 17 bases apart. CDR1 and CDR2 (SGHAT, FQNNGV) derive from the germline V gene.